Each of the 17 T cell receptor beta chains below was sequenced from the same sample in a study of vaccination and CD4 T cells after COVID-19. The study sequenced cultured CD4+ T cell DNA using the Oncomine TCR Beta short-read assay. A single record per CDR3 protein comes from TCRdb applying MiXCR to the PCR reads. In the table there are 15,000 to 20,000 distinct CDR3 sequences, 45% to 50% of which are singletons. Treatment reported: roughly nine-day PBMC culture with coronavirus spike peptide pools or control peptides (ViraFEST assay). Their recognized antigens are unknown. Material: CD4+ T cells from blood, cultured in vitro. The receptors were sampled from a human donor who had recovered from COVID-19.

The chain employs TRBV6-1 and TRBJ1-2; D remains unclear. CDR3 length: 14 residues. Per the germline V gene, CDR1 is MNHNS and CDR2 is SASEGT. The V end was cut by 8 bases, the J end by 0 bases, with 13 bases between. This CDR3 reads CASSAIGSNYGYTF. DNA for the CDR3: TGTGCCAGCTCTGCGATAGGATCTAACTATGGCTACACCTTC.

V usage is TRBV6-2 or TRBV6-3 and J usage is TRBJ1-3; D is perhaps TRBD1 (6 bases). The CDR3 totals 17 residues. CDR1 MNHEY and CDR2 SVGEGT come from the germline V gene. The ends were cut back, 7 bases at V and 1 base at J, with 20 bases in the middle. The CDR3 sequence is CASTRITGYRSGNTIYF. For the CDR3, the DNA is TGTGCCAGCACCCGAATAACAGGGTACCGATCTGGAAACACCATATATTTT.

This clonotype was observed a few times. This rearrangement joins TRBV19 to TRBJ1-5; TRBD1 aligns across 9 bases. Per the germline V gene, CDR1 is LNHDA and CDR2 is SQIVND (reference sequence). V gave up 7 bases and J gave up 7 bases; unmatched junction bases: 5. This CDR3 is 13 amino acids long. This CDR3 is CASTDRGEQPQHF. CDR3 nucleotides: TGTGCCAGTACCGACAGGGGGGAGCAGCCCCAGCATTTT.

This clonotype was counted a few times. This CDR3 reads CASSRTNRGGGYTF. DNA of the CDR3: TGCGCCAGCAGCCGAACCAACAGGGGAGGCGGCTACACCTTC. The J gene is TRBJ1-2, the V gene TRBV5-1; 7 bases are shared with TRBD1. The V segment lost 4 bases and the J segment 8 bases; nucleotides outside the gene matches: 11. The CDR3 spans 14 residues. Germline V gene data show CDR1 as SGHRS and CDR2 as YFSETQ.

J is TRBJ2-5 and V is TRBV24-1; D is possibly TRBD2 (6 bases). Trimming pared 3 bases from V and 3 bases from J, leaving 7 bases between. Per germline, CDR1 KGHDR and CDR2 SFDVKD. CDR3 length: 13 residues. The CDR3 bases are TGTGCCACCAGTGATCCGGGGGAAGAGACCCAGTACTTC. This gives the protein CATSDPGEETQYF.

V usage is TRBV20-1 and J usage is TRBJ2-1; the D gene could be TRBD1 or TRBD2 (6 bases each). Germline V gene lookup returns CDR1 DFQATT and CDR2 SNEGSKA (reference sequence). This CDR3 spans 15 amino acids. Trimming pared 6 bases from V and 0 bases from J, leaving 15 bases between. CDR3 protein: CSASGAGSSYNEQFF. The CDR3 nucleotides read TGCAGTGCCTCAGGGGCCGGGAGCTCCTACAATGAGCAGTTCTTC.

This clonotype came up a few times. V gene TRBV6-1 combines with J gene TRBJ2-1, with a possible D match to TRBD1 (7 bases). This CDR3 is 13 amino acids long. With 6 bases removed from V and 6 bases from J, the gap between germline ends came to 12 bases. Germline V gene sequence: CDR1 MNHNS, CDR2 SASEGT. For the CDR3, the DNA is TGTGCCAGCAGCAACAGGGGAGGCAATGAGCAGTTCTTC. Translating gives CASSNRGGNEQFF.

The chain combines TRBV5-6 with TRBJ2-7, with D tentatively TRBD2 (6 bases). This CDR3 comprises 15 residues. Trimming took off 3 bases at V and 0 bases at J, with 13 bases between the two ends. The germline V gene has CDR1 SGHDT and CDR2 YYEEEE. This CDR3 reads CASSSPSVSSYEQYF. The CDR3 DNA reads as TGTGCCAGCAGCTCCCCTAGCGTCAGCTCCTACGAGCAGTACTTC.

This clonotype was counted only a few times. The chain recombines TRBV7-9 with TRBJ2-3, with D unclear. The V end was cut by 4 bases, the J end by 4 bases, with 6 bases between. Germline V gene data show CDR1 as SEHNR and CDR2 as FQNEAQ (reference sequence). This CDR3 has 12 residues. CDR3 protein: CASSSTADTQYF. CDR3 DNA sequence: TGTGCCAGCAGCTCCACAGCAGATACGCAGTATTTT.

The CDR3 is CASSGMGTGLWGTEAFF. CDR3 sequence (DNA): TGTGCCAGCAGTGGGATGGGGACAGGGCTCTGGGGCACTGAAGCTTTCTTT. The rearrangement uses TRBV27 and TRBJ1-1, with 9 bases aligning to TRBD1. CDR3 size: 17 residues. CDR1 and CDR2 from the germline V gene are MNHEY and SMNVEV (reference sequence). The junction had 14 bases not matched to a gene; V was cut back by 5 bases and J by 4 bases.

The CDR3 here is CASSTGRPGDGGRKLFF. For the CDR3, the DNA is TGTGCCAGCAGCACTGGACGCCCGGGTGATGGTGGACGAAAACTGTTTTTT. V is TRBV7-2 and J is TRBJ1-4; D gene unclear. The CDR3 loop spans 17 amino acids. V lost 5 bases to trimming and J lost 10 bases, with 26 bases between them. The germline gives CDR1 SGHTA, CDR2 FQGNSA.

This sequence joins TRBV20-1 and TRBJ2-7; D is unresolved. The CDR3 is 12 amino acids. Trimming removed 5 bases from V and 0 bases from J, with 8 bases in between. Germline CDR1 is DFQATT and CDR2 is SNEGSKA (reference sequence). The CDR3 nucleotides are TGCAGTGCTGGGGTAGGCTCCTACGAGCAGTACTTC. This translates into CSAGVGSYEQYF.

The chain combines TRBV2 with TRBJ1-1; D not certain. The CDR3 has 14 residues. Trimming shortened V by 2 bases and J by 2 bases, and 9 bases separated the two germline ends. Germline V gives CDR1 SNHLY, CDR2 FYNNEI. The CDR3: CASSESRENTEAFF. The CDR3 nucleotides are TGTGCCAGCAGTGAAAGCCGGGAAAACACTGAAGCTTTCTTT.

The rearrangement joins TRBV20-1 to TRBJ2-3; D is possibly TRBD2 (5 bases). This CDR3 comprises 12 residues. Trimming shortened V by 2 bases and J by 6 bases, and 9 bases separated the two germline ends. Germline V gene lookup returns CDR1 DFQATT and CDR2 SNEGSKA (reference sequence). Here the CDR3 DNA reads TGCAGTGCTAGACCCCCGGGGGATACGCAGTATTTT. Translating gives CSARPPGDTQYF.

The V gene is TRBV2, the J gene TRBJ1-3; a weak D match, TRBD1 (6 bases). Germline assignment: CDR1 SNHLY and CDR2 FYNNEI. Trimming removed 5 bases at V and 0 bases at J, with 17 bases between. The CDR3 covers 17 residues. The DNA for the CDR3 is TGTGCCAGCAGTAATACAGGGTCCCGTAGCTCTGGAAACACCATATATTTT. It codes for CASSNTGSRSSGNTIYF.

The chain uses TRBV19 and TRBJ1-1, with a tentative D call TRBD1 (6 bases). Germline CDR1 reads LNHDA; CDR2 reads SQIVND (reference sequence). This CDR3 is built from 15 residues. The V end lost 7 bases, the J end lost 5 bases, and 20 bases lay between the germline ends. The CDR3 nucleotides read TGTGCCAGTAACACAGGGACTAGTCAGCGAACTGAAGCTTTCTTT. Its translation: CASNTGTSQRTEAFF.

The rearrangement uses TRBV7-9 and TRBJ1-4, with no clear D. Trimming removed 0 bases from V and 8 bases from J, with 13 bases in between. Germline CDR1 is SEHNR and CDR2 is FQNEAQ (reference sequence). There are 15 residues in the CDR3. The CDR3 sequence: CASSLAATPGEKLFF. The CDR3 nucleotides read TGTGCCAGCAGCTTAGCAGCGACCCCAGGCGAAAAACTGTTTTTT.